This entry is about one TCR beta chain. Its antigen is still unknown. This sample is part of a study of cytomegalovirus exposure and HLA in healthy donors. Turning to the study itself: Among the 398 genotyped donors, 65% to 90% were placed in the Caucasian-associated ancestry cluster. Broader study findings: Later work found that TCR association rates differed between HLA loci; DRB1 had the most and HLA-C the fewest. It was reported that TCR beta sequences correctly inferred the HLA-A and HLA-B alleles for most subjects.

In germline, CDR1 is SGHRS, CDR2 YFSETQ. CDR3 size: 14 residues. Between the trimmed V and J ends, which lost 7 bases and 5 bases, there was a span of 18 bases. This PCR relied on a set of 60 Vbeta primers and 13 Jbeta primers. Method: immunoSEQ multiplex PCR; TCRdb's copy keeps in-frame clones and lacks some. The sample records 130,000 to 150,000 clones, around 74% being singletons. The chain links TRBV5-1 to TRBJ2-5; maybe TRBD2 (5 bases). The TCR was taken from a man younger than 30 in good health and CMV-seropositive. Material for sequencing was PBMCs. CDR3 region: CASSGVAGVETQYF. The CDR3 nucleotides read TGCGCCAGCTCCGGCGTGGCCGGGGTTGAGACCCAGTACTTC.